What follows is one T cell receptor beta chain and its context. Those who donated were healthy HIV-negative adults, with no recent acute infections or vaccinations reported. This sample was included in a study of shared clonotypes between healthy human individuals. Overall study context: Those who served as donors were two women and a few men between the ages of 18 and 49.

Original handling: Filtering of immunoSEQ junctional sequences could not match full-length read filtering. Assay used: immunoSEQ multiplex PCR; TCRdb lists only in-frame clones, some missing. V, J and clone size are taken as reported in that table, and D and trimming were inferred from the DNA itself. The sample includes about 1.1 million clones, around 77% of them seen just once. Per the germline V gene, CDR1 is LNHDA and CDR2 is SQIVND (reference sequence). This CDR3 has 17 residues. The V end was cut by 1 base, the J end by 3 bases, with 16 bases between. The specimen was memory CD4+ T cells from PBMCs. The subset is: CD45RA-negative fraction. The sequence was collected from a man between 18 and 29 years old in good health. Some clones in this sample may be carry-over from other donors' samples. The rearrangement joins TRBV19 to TRBJ1-5; D uncertain. Here the CDR3 reads CASSIGQRASFNQPQHF. The CDR3 DNA is TGTGCCAGTAGTATAGGGCAGCGGGCAAGCTTCAATCAGCCCCAGCATTTT. The variable domain in full, with the rest retrieved from reference TRBV19 and TRBJ1-5, is DGGITQSPKYLFRKEGQNVTLSCEQNLNHDAMYWYRQDPGQGLRLIYYSQIVNDFQKGDIAEGYSVSREKKESFPLTVTSAQKNPTAFYLCASSIGQRASFNQPQHFGDGTRLSIL.